Following are 15 T cell receptor beta chains from one sample sequenced in a study of T-cell memory formation after mild COVID-19. TCRdb independently ran MiXCR on the 5' RACE reads; one entry per CDR3 protein. The repertoire includes about 160,000 distinct CDR3 sequences, roughly a third of them detected once, and around 12% sits in the top ten. Input material: PBMCs or a T cell subset sorted from them (not recorded which). The receptors originated from an adult woman who had mild COVID-19 (a few samples of this study predate the infection). Cell type and time point are not known.

This CDR3 reads CASSLTGDYGYTF. CDR3 nucleotides: TGCGCCAGCAGCTTAACAGGGGACTATGGCTACACCTTC. The chain combines TRBV5-1 with TRBJ1-2, with 7 positions matching TRBD1. This CDR3 region has 13 residues. The junction had 1 base not matched to a gene; V was cut back by 2 bases and J by 3 bases. CDR1 is SGHRS, CDR2 YFSETQ, per germline.

There are a few counts of this clonotype. The genes are TRBV12-3 or TRBV12-4 and TRBJ1-4, with TRBD1 matching 8 bases. The CDR3 length is 14 residues. The ends lost 7 bases at V and 6 bases at J; junction bases unmatched: 7. CDR3 sequence (DNA): TGTGCCAGCACCCAGGACAGGGCCCATGAAAAACTGTTTTTT. Protein sequence: CASTQDRAHEKLFF.

The genes are TRBV7-2 and TRBJ1-1, with a possible D match to TRBD1 (6 bases). Trimming took 5 bases from V and 1 from J, leaving 11 bases between them. The CDR3 runs 14 residues. CDR1 is SGHTA, CDR2 FQGNSA, per germline. The CDR3 DNA reads as TGTGCCAGCAGCGTGGGACATTCGAACACTGAAGCTTTCTTT. This sequence encodes CASSVGHSNTEAFF.

The genes are TRBV18 and TRBJ2-7, with D possibly being TRBD1 (6 bases). This CDR3 has 16 amino acids. The V gene lost 3 bases and the J gene lost 2 bases, with 17 bases spanning the gap. CDR1 and CDR2 from the germline V gene are KGHSH and LQKENI. This CDR3 reads CASSPTQGSVAYEQYF. The CDR3 nucleotides are TGTGCCAGCTCACCCACGCAGGGGAGCGTGGCCTACGAGCAGTACTTC.

This chain uses TRBV6-2 or TRBV6-3 with TRBJ2-7; the D gene is possibly TRBD1 (7 bases). V lost 4 bases and J 0 bases, leaving 16 bases between the germline ends. CDR3 length equals 16 residues. Per germline, CDR1 MNHEY and CDR2 SVGEGT. This CDR3 reads CASSSSQGGGSYEQYF. The DNA for the CDR3 is TGTGCCAGCAGTTCGTCCCAGGGGGGCGGCTCCTACGAGCAGTACTTC.

The rearrangement joins TRBV18 to TRBJ2-7; 8 positions agree with TRBD1. The CDR3 contains 15 residues. Germline values: CDR1 KGHSH, CDR2 LQKENI. Trimming cost V 1 base and J 6 bases; bases outside gene matches: 8. Here the CDR3 DNA reads TGTGCCAGCTCACCACTGACAGGGGCCTTAGGCGAGCAGTACTTC. The encoded protein is CASSPLTGALGEQYF.

This clonotype showed up just a few times. V and J are TRBV2 and TRBJ1-1; D not resolved. V was trimmed by 3 bases and J by 1 base, leaving 6 bases between them. The CDR3 is 13 amino acids. Germline V gives CDR1 SNHLY, CDR2 FYNNEI. CDR3 sequence reads: CASSEWENTEAFF. The CDR3 region has the DNA TGTGCCAGCAGTGAGTGGGAGAACACTGAAGCTTTCTTT.

The gene calls are TRBV15 and TRBJ1-1, with D uncertain. Germline V gene sequence: CDR1 LNHNV, CDR2 YYDKDF (reference sequence). The CDR3 loop spans 13 amino acids. Trimming shortened V by 2 bases and J by 2 bases, and 6 bases separated the two germline ends. DNA of the CDR3: TGTGCCACCAGCAGAAAACCTAACACTGAAGCTTTCTTT. Its translation is CATSRKPNTEAFF. Full variable domain (remainder filled in from reference TRBV15 and TRBJ1-1): DAMVIQNPRYQVTQFGKPVTLSCSQTLNHNVMYWYQQKSSQAPKLLFHYYDKDFNNEADTPDNFQSRRPNTSFCFLDIRSPGLGDTAMYLCATSRKPNTEAFFGQGTRLTVV.

This clonotype was picked up a small number of times. This chain uses TRBV29-1 with TRBJ2-3, with TRBD2 matching 7 bases. The trim removed 5 bases at V and 1 base at J, leaving 12 bases unmatched. Germline CDR1 SQVTM, CDR2 ANQGSEA. This CDR3 is 16 amino acids long. CDR3 in amino acids: CSVIRTRAGGTDTQYF. CDR3 sequence (DNA): TGCAGCGTTATAAGGACCCGGGCGGGAGGCACAGATACGCAGTATTTT.

The chain links TRBV6-5 to TRBJ1-2; TRBD1 matches at 7 bases. V trimming: 2 bases; J trimming: 4 bases; junction bases outside the gene matches: 4. CDR1 and CDR2 from the germline V gene are MNHEY and SVGAGI. The CDR3 contains 14 residues. In DNA form, the CDR3 reads TGTGCCAGCAGTTACAACAGGGGAGGCTATGGCTACACCTTC. This encodes CASSYNRGGYGYTF.

The chain is built from TRBV5-1 and TRBJ2-1, with D possibly being TRBD1 or TRBD2 (5 bases each). The CDR3 spans 15 residues. Germline V gene lookup returns CDR1 SGHRS and CDR2 YFSETQ. V gave up 4 bases and J gave up 4 bases, with 15 bases separating them. The CDR3 here is CASSPAGTEYNEQFF. For the CDR3, the DNA is TGCGCCAGCAGCCCTGCCGGGACGGAATACAATGAGCAGTTCTTC.

V gene TRBV12-3 or TRBV12-4 combines with J gene TRBJ1-1; TRBD1 matches at 7 bases. With V trimmed by 6 bases and J by 0 bases, 10 bases remained unmatched. CDR3 size: 16 residues. In DNA, the CDR3 is TGTGCCAGCAGGAACCGCTCGGACAGGTTGAACACTGAAGCTTTCTTT. The encoded protein is CASRNRSDRLNTEAFF.

Only a few counts were recorded for this clonotype. The chain uses TRBV5-1 and TRBJ1-1; D might be TRBD1 (5 bases). Germline loops: CDR1 SGHRS, CDR2 YFSETQ. Between the trimmed V and J ends, which lost 0 bases and 3 bases, there was a span of 6 bases. The CDR3 has 13 amino acids. CDR3 sequence: CASSLVGDTEAFF. The CDR3 nucleotides read TGCGCCAGCAGCTTGGTGGGGGACACTGAAGCTTTCTTT.

In its sample, this clonotype was seen a few times. The V call is TRBV7-9, the J call TRBJ2-7; 8 bases are shared with TRBD1. The length of the CDR3 is 15 residues. CDR1 and CDR2 from the germline V gene are SEHNR and FQNEAQ (reference sequence). Germline trimming cut 5 bases from V and 5 bases from J; bases unmatched to any gene: 11. The CDR3 reads CASSPRDRPLHEQYF. CDR3 coding DNA: TGTGCCAGCAGCCCCCGGGACAGGCCCCTCCACGAGCAGTACTTC.

The chain links TRBV5-1 to TRBJ2-3; perhaps TRBD1 as D (6 bases). Between the trimmed V and J ends, which lost 1 base and 3 bases, there was a span of 15 bases. Germline CDR1 SGHRS, CDR2 YFSETQ. This CDR3 spans 16 amino acids. CDR3 loop: CASSLMSGDQTDTQYF. CDR3 in DNA: TGCGCCAGCAGCTTGATGTCAGGGGATCAGACAGATACGCAGTATTTT.